Listed here are 9 T cell receptor beta chains from one sample, sequenced in a study of blood T cell repertoires in COVID-19. Assay used: immunoSEQ multiplex PCR; TCRdb lists only in-frame clones, some missing. Here the sample spans some 150,000 clones, approximately 82% being singletons. Sequencing was carried out using PBMCs or T cells enriched from blood (not recorded which). These receptor sequences come from a woman aged 45-65 years in a cohort exposed to, infected with or recovered from COVID-19 (not recorded which).

Written as DNA, the CDR3 is TGTGCCAGCAGCCCCCGACTCCGGCGGGATGAGCAGTTCTTC. Translating it yields CASSPRLRRDEQFF. The chain uses TRBV11-2 and TRBJ2-1, with D possibly matching TRBD2 (5 bases). There are 14 residues in the CDR3. Germline values: CDR1 SGHAT, CDR2 FQNNGV. Trimming took 5 bases from V and 8 from J, leaving 16 bases between them.

V is TRBV11-2 and J is TRBJ2-1; perhaps TRBD1 as D (5 bases). V lost 2 bases and J 8 bases, leaving 10 bases between the germline ends. Germline V gene sequence: CDR1 SGHAT, CDR2 FQNNGV. The CDR3 totals 13 residues. CDR3 region: CASSLQGVHEQFF. CDR3 nucleotides: TGTGCCAGCAGCTTACAGGGTGTCCATGAGCAGTTCTTC.

The CDR3, as DNA: TGCGCCAGCAGCTTGGTAGGGGACAATGAGCAGTTCTTC. Amino acids: CASSLVGDNEQFF. The V and J genes are TRBV5-1 and TRBJ2-1; a weak D match, TRBD1 (5 bases). The CDR3 length is 13 residues. Per germline, CDR1 SGHRS and CDR2 YFSETQ. Between the trimmed V and J ends, which lost 0 bases and 5 bases, there was a span of 6 bases.

The chain joins TRBV9 to TRBJ1-3; no clear D gene. The CDR3 sequence is 14 residues long. Germline CDR1 reads SGDLS; CDR2 reads YYNGEE. Trimming removed 3 bases at V and 4 bases at J, with 11 bases between. CDR3 sequence: CASSAQRAGNTIYF. The CDR3 DNA follows: TGTGCCAGCAGCGCCCAGAGGGCGGGAAACACCATATATTTT.

V gene TRBV6-5 combines with J gene TRBJ2-5; D is possibly TRBD1 (6 bases). V was shortened by 6 bases and J by 2 bases, with 16 bases between the two germline ends. This CDR3 has 15 residues. The V gene's germline CDR1 is MNHEY and CDR2 SVGAGI. The CDR3 nucleotides are TGTGCCAGCAGCTCACTAGGGACACTTCAAGAGACCCAGTACTTC. It yields the protein CASSSLGTLQETQYF.

This clone was recorded a few times. The genes are TRBV4-3 and TRBJ2-1, with no clear D. Germline V lookup: CDR1 LGHNA, CDR2 YSLEER. The CDR3 is 14 residues long. The ends were cut back, 6 bases at V and 8 bases at J, with 17 bases in the middle. The CDR3 DNA is TGCGCCAGCAGTCGGTCACTAAATTTCCATGAGCAGTTCTTC. Translating it yields CASSRSLNFHEQFF.

The CDR3 DNA sequence: TGCAGCGTTGACGAATCGCCGGGACAGGGACGAACCGGGGAGCTGTTTTTT. Protein product: CSVDESPGQGRTGELFF. The V and J genes are TRBV29-1 and TRBJ2-2, with 9 bases lining up with TRBD1. This CDR3 spans 17 amino acids. Germline CDR1 and CDR2: SQVTM and ANQGSEA. The trim removed 3 bases at V and 5 bases at J, leaving 13 bases unmatched.

This sequence joins TRBV30 and TRBJ1-5, with D perhaps matching TRBD1 (5 bases). Germline V gene data show CDR1 as GTSNPN and CDR2 as SVGIG (reference sequence). V lost 2 bases to trimming and J lost 6 bases, with 14 bases between them. This CDR3 contains 14 residues. The CDR3 DNA follows: TGTGCCTGGAGTCGGGGGTATAATGGTCAGCCCCAGCATTTT. It specifies CAWSRGYNGQPQHF.

The chain joins TRBV3-1 (or the pseudogene TRBV3-2) to TRBJ2-3; D gene unclear. The V gene lost 4 bases and the J gene lost 5 bases, with 10 bases spanning the gap. Germline lookup yields CDR1 LGHDT and CDR2 YNNKEL (reference sequence). This CDR3 is 13 amino acids long. The CDR3 bases are TGTGCCAGCAGCCCAAGAGTAGTAGATACGCAGTATTTT. Its translation is CASSPRVVDTQYF.